This T cell receptor beta chain was sequenced during a study of blood T cells in healthy people across ages (dated by TCRdb to between 2014 and 2017). Study-wide context: In model experiments, roughly one uniquely barcoded TCR beta cDNA molecule per two T cells was captured by template switching. Donors of different ages were randomly distributed across sequencing lanes to avoid experimental bias. The donors were split into four age groups: young (average around 15 years), middle-aged (roughly 42), aged (62) and long-lived (approximately 89). The study analyzed two additional independent replicas of 1 million unique cDNA reads from the same blood draw for two donors, one aged 18 to 29 and one aged 80 or older. To track age-related changes in TCR beta repertoire diversity, the study relied on deep sequencing normalized with unique cDNA molecular identifiers.

What the research found in general, with its limitations: Observed TCR beta diversity per million T cells fell roughly linearly with age, and a significant reduction was already apparent by age around 44. The CMV infection status of donors was not known, potentially confounding age-related changes in expanded clonotypes. Bulk unsorted PBMC profiling prevented conclusive comparison of naive and antigen-experienced compartments. Compared with the aged group, more naive CD4+ T cells, fewer expanded clones and increased TCR diversity were shown by the long-lived group, suggesting age selection. A strong correlation was found between observed TCR beta diversity and the percentage of naive T cells measured by flow cytometry. Total diversity estimates from one million sequenced T cells were considered lower bounds and underestimates.

The library relied on 5' RACE. Sequencing took place on an Illumina HiSeq 2500. A second PCR of roughly 6 to 11 cycles was run with a J-beta primer mix and a sample-barcoded 5' primer. A unique molecular identifier was introduced onto each TCR beta cDNA molecule by a template-switch 5' adaptor carrying 12 random nucleotides. Each sample yielded at least 2.5 million CDR3-containing paired-end reads. The Mint cDNA synthesis kit, primed by a TRBC-specific oligonucleotide, was used to synthesize first-strand cDNA from all RNA. Following uracil-DNA glycosylase treatment, a first 18-cycle PCR with universal primers M1SS and BC2_uni_R was performed on all cDNA. Per the authors' processing: Each sample was normalized by randomly selecting 1 million high-quality reads, each carrying a distinct molecular identifier. Reads with shared molecular identifiers were discarded instead of being binned into consensus sequences. CDR3 identification, clonotype clustering and error correction used MiTCR with a Q25 quality threshold and the strictest error-elimination algorithm. A nonparametric unseen species model with Euler transformation was used to estimate a lower bound on total TCR beta diversity. TCRdb's own reprocessing of the public reads used fastp at Q25 and MiXCR and kept productive beta chains. Each record represents a unique CDR3 protein, reported with the most common genes and DNA among its rows. TCRdb, rather than the study authors, made the V and J calls. The table for this sample lists just under 750,000 distinct CDR3 sequences; 20% to 25% of them were counted only once. Around a fifth of the sample comes from the top ten.

The CDR1 and CDR2 encoded by the germline V gene are SGHRS and YFSETQ. Ends trimmed: V by 8 bases, J by 1 base; bases unmatched to a gene: 12. Inclusive of the bounding cysteine and phenylalanine, the CDR3 is 17 residues long. This entry keeps only the CDR3 DNA: 51 bases, framed from base 1. A remark on this clonotype: No antigen is known for it. No clone much larger than this one lies a single base away; base qualities are absent.

The donors were 40 or so Caucasian individuals from Russia, aged 6 to 90 years, who were systemically healthy. Each donor gave 8 to 10 milliliters of peripheral blood, drawn into EDTA-treated Vacutainer tubes. Ficoll-Paque density-gradient centrifugation was used to isolate PBMCs, with at least 7 million obtained per sample. Trizol reagent was used to extract total RNA from the PBMCs, yielding at least 6 micrograms per sample. The percentages of naive CD45RAhigh/CD27high T cells were determined by flow cytometry on a PBMC aliquot from every donor. The sample taken for sequencing was blood. The chain is encoded by TRBV5-1 joined to TRBJ2-6, with 7 bases in between that match TRBD1. This TCR was recovered from an older man in good health. The nucleotide sequence reads as follows: TGCGCCAGTGGGCCCGGGACAGCTGTGTCTGGGGCCAACGTCCTGACTTTC. It codes for CASGPGTAVSGANVLTF. The entire variable domain, with the stretches around the CDR3 drawn from the reference TRBV5-1 and TRBJ2-6 proteins, is KAGVTQTPRYLIKTRGQQVTLSCSPISGHRSVSWYQQTPGQGLQFLFEYFSETQRNKGNFPGRFSGRQFSNSRSEMNVSTLELGDSALYLCASGPGTAVSGANVLTFGAGSRLTVL.